These T cell receptor beta chains were read from a single sample in a study of shared clonotypes between healthy human individuals. The repertoire was sequenced with immunoSEQ multiplex PCR; TCRdb's copy has only in-frame clones and lacks some. The sample yields around 650,000 clones, 90% to 97% seen once. Sequencing input: naive CD8+ T cells sorted from blood. The receptor source for this set is a young woman in good health. CDR3s include the opening cysteine and the closing phenylalanine or tryptophan. D genes are given only for firm matches. Rows may omit the clone size; those that give it use once, few, many or a size class.

j_call d_call v_call clone_size cdr3_nt cdr3_aa
TRBJ2-3 TRBD2 TRBV27 . TGTGCCAGCACCCAGTTGATGGCGGGAGGGCCGGGAGATACGCAGTATTTT CASTQLMAGGPGDTQYF
TRBJ1-1 . TRBV19 once TGTGCCAGTGGCCAACAGGATTTGAACACTGAAGCTTTCTTT CASGQQDLNTEAFF
TRBJ2-1 TRBD2 TRBV27 . TGTGCCAGCAGTTCCCTCCTAGCGGGAGGGCACGTTGAGCAGTTCTTC CASSSLLAGGHVEQFF
TRBJ2-7 TRBD2 TRBV7-8 . TGTGCCAGCAGCTTAGGACTAGCGGGAATGTCCTACGAGCAGTACTTC CASSLGLAGMSYEQYF
TRBJ2-7 TRBD1 TRBV7-8 . TGTGCCAGCAGCTCGGACAGGGAACACGAGCAGTACTTC CASSSDREHEQYF
TRBJ2-3 . TRBV2 . TGTGCCAGCAGTGAAGGTACGCAGTATTTT CASSEGTQYF
TRBJ2-7 TRBD1 TRBV28 . TGTGCCAGCAGAGGCTCTGGACAGGGGGGCGAGCAGTACTTC CASRGSGQGGEQYF
TRBJ2-7 . TRBV6-4 . TGTGCCAGCAGTGAAGGGGCGGGGCCCTACGAGCAGTACTTC CASSEGAGPYEQYF
TRBJ2-5 TRBD2 TRBV11-2 . TGTGCCAGCAGCATAAAGGGCCGCGGGAGGCTTCGAGAGACCCAGTACTTC CASSIKGRGRLRETQYF
TRBJ1-1 . TRBV5-6 . TGTGCCAGCAGCTTGGCGGTGAACACTGAAGCTTTCTTT CASSLAVNTEAFF
TRBJ1-1 . TRBV10-3 once TGTGCCATCACCCAAGCTTTCGACAGAAACACTGAAGCTTTCTTT CAITQAFDRNTEAFF
TRBJ2-1 . TRBV5-1 . TGCGCCAGCAGCGAGGACTCCCGTTACAATGAGCAGTTCTTC CASSEDSRYNEQFF
TRBJ2-1 . TRBV30 . TGTGCCTCCCTCCCCCGGGGGACGAATGAGCAGTTCTTC CASLPRGTNEQFF
TRBJ2-2 . TRBV15 . TGTGCCACCAGCAGAGAGGAGGGATCCGGGGAGCTGTTTTTT CATSREEGSGELFF
TRBJ2-3 . TRBV21-1 . TGTGCCAGCAGCATAACAAGACAGGGCGCAGATACGCAGTATTTT CASSITRQGADTQYF
TRBJ2-7 TRBD2 TRBV27 once TGTGCCAGCAGTTTGTTCGGGAGGAGCGACGAGCAGTACTTC CASSLFGRSDEQYF